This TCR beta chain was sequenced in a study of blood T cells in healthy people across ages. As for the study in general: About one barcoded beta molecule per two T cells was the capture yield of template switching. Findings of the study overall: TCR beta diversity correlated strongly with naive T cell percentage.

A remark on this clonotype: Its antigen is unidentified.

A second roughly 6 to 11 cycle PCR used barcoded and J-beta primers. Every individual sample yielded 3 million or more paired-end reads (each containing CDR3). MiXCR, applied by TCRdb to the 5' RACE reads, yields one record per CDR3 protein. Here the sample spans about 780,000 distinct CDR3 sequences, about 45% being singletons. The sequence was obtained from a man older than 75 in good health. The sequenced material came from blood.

The CDR3 here is CASSLVRGGNTDTQYF. The CDR3, as DNA: TGTGCCAGCAGCTTAGTTCGTGGGGGGAACACAGATACGCAGTATTTT. The chain employs TRBV7-2 and TRBJ2-3, with a possible D match to TRBD2 (6 bases). V was shortened by 1 base and J by 2 bases, with 13 bases between the two germline ends. There are 16 residues in the CDR3. Germline V gene data show CDR1 as SGHTA and CDR2 as FQGNSA.